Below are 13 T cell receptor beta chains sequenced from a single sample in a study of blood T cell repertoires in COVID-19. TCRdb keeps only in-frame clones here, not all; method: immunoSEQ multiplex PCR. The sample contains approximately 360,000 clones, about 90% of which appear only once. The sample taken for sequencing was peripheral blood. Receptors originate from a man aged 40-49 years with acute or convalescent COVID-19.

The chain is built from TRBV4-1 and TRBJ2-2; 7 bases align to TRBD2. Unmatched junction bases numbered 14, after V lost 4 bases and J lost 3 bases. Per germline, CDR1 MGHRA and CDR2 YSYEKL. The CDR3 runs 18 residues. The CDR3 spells CASSPKRGQVPHTGELFF. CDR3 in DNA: TGCGCCAGCAGCCCTAAGCGGGGTCAGGTACCGCACACCGGGGAGCTGTTTTTT.

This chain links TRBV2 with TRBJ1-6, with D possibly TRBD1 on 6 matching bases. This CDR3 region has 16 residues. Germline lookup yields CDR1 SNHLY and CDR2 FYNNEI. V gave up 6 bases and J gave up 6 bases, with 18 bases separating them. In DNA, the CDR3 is TGTGCCAGCAGCGAACGAGGACAGTCTTTTAATTCACCCCTCCACTTT. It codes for CASSERGQSFNSPLHF.

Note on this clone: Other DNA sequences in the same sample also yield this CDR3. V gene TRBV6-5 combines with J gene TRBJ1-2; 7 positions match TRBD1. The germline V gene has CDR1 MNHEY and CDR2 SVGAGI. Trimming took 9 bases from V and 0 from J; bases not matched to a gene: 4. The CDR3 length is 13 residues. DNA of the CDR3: TGTGCCAGTCGGGGGACAGCTAACTATGGCTACACCTTC. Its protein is CASRGTANYGYTF.

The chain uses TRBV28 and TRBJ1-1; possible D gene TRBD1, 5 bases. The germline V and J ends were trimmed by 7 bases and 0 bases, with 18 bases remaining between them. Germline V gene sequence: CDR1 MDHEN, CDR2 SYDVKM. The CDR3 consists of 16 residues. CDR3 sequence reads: CASTSGDYPMNTEAFF. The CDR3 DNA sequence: TGTGCCAGCACCAGCGGGGACTACCCGATGAACACTGAAGCTTTCTTT.

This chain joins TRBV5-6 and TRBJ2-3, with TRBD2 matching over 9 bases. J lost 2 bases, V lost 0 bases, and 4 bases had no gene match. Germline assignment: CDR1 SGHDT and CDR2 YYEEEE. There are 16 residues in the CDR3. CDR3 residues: CASSLGRTSDTDTQYF. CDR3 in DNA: TGTGCCAGCAGCTTGGGGAGGACTAGCGACACAGATACGCAGTATTTT.

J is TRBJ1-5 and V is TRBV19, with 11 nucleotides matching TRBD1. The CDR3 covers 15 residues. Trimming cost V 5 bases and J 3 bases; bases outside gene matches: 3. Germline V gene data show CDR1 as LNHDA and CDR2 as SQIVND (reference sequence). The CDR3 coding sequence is TGTGCCAGTAGTTGGACAGGGGGCTACAATCAGCCCCAGCATTTT. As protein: CASSWTGGYNQPQHF.

CDR3 protein: CASSFKRDLYEQYF. In nucleotides, the CDR3 is TGCGCCAGCAGCTTCAAGCGGGATCTCTACGAGCAGTACTTC. The chain links TRBV5-1 to TRBJ2-7; 7 bases map to TRBD2. J was trimmed by 3 bases and V by 2 bases; bases with no gene match: 5. Germline V gene data show CDR1 as SGHRS and CDR2 as YFSETQ. The CDR3 is made up of 14 amino acids.

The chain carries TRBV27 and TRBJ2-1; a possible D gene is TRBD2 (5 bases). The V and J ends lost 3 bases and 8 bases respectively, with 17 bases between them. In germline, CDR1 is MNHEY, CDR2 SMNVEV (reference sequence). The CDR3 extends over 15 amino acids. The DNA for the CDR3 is TGTGCCAGCAGTTTCTTAAGCCGGGGTCGTTATGAGCAGTTCTTC. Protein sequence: CASSFLSRGRYEQFF.

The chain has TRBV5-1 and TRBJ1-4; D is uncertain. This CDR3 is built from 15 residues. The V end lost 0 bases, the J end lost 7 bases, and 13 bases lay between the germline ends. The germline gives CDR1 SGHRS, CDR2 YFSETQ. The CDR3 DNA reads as TGCGCCAGCAGCTTGGCGGCAGGCGAGAGTGAAAAACTGTTTTTT. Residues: CASSLAAGESEKLFF.

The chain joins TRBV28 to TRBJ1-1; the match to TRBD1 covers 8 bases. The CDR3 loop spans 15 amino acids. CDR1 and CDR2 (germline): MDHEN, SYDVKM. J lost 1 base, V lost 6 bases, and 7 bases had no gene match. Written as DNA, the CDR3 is TGTGCCAGCAGCGTCCTAGGGACAGGGAACACTGAAGCTTTCTTT. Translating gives CASSVLGTGNTEAFF. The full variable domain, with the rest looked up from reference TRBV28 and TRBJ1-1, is DVKVTQSSRYLVKRTGEKVFLECVQDMDHENMFWYRQDPGLGLRLIYFSYDVKMKEKGDIPEGYSVSREKKERFSLILESASTNQTSMYLCASSVLGTGNTEAFFGQGTRLTVV.

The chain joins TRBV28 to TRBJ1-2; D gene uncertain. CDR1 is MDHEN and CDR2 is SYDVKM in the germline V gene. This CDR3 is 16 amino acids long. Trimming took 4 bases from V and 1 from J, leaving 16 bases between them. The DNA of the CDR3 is TGTGCCAGCAGTTCATCTCCTAGTGTCCTTAACTATGGCTACACCTTC. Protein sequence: CASSSSPSVLNYGYTF.

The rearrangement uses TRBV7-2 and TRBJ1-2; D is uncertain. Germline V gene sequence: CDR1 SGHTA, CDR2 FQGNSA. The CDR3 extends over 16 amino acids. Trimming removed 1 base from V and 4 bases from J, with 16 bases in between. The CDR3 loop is CASSLEWRYLRYGYTF. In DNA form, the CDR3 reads TGTGCCAGCAGCTTAGAATGGCGGTACCTCCGCTATGGCTACACCTTC.

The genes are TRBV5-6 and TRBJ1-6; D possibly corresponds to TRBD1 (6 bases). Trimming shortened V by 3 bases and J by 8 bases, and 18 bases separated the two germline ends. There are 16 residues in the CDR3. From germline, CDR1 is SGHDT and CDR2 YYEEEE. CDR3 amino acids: CASSYRGTARDSPLHF. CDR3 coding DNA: TGTGCCAGCAGCTATAGGGGGACCGCTCGCGATTCACCCCTCCACTTT.